What follows are 20 T cell receptor beta chains derived from one specimen sequenced in a study of shared clonotypes between healthy human individuals. Sequencing used immunoSEQ multiplex PCR; TCRdb keeps in-frame clones, though not all of them. The sample records just under 95,000 clones, approximately 70% being singletons. The sample taken for sequencing was memory CD8+ T cells sorted from blood. Stated subset: CD45RO+ cells pooled with CCR7-negative TemRA cells. These receptors were taken from a man younger than 40 in good health.

The chain recombines TRBV6-1 with TRBJ2-1; either TRBD1 or TRBD2 may fit D (5 bases each). Germline CDR1 MNHNS, CDR2 SASEGT. The V end was cut by 4 bases, the J end by 3 bases, with 16 bases between. The CDR3 sequence is 16 residues long. CDR3 in amino acids: CASSAPRDGFYNEQFF. The CDR3 DNA is TGTGCCAGCAGTGCCCCCCGGGACGGATTCTACAATGAGCAGTTCTTC.

The V call is TRBV5-1, the J call TRBJ2-2; TRBD1 or TRBD2 may be the D gene (5 bases each). The germline CDR1 and CDR2 sequences are SGHRS and YFSETQ. The CDR3 contains 15 residues. V dropped 7 bases and J dropped 4 bases, with 17 bases sitting between them. The CDR3 reads CASQEGASITGELFF. The CDR3 DNA follows: TGCGCCAGCCAAGAAGGGGCTAGCATCACCGGGGAGCTGTTTTTT.

The chain combines TRBV6-6 with TRBJ2-1; TRBD2 is a possible D gene (7 bases). This CDR3 spans 15 amino acids. Trimming removed 10 bases from V and 6 bases from J, with 22 bases in between. Germline V gene sequence: CDR1 MNHNY, CDR2 SVGAGI (reference sequence). The DNA for the CDR3 is TGTGCCACCCTGCCTGGACTAGGGGGAGGCAATGAGCAGTTCTTC. This codes for CATLPGLGGGNEQFF.

In its sample, this clone was seen a few times. This chain joins TRBV29-1 and TRBJ2-1, with no clear D. This CDR3 has 14 amino acids. Germline loops: CDR1 SQVTM, CDR2 ANQGSEA. V was shortened by 3 bases and J by 6 bases, with 15 bases between the two germline ends. CDR3 protein: CSVDETVLGNEQFF. The CDR3 DNA reads as TGCAGCGTTGATGAGACCGTCTTGGGCAATGAGCAGTTCTTC.

The CDR3 nucleotides are TGTGCCAGCAGTGCGACAGGGAACCAGCCCCAGCATTTT. As protein: CASSATGNQPQHF. The chain carries TRBV6-5 and TRBJ1-5, with 7 bases fitting TRBD1. This CDR3 spans 13 amino acids. The ends lost 5 bases at V and 7 bases at J; junction bases unmatched: 5. Germline V gene data show CDR1 as MNHEY and CDR2 as SVGAGI.

V is TRBV13 and J is TRBJ2-6; no definite D call. The CDR3 is 18 amino acids. Germline CDR1 and CDR2: PRHDT and FYEKMQ (reference sequence). The V end was cut by 0 bases, the J end by 0 bases, with 12 bases between. The CDR3 sequence is CASSLGVRINSGANVLTF. CDR3 DNA: TGTGCCAGCAGCTTAGGGGTACGCATAAACTCTGGGGCCAACGTCCTGACTTTC.

The chain is built from TRBV6-6 and TRBJ1-2; D unclear. Germline V gene sequence: CDR1 MNHNY, CDR2 SVGAGI (reference sequence). The CDR3 runs to 12 residues. Trimming removed 6 bases from V and 3 bases from J, with 8 bases in between. The CDR3 region has the DNA TGTGCCAGCAGGGCCGTAGACTATGGCTACACCTTC. It specifies CASRAVDYGYTF.

This chain uses TRBV21-1 with TRBJ2-7; the table assigns TRBD2, which was not confirmed against the DNA. TRBV21-1 is labeled a pseudogene. The CDR3 covers 19 residues. CDR3 region: CASSGSGLAGGELPWEQYF. For the CDR3, the DNA is TGTGCCAGCAGCGGCTCGGGACTAGCGGGAGGGGAATTGCCGTGGGAGCAGTACTTC.

Concerning this clone itself: This may stem from a read error, because a much larger clone lies one nucleotide away. Other DNA sequences within the sample encode an identical CDR3. V is TRBV6-9 and J is TRBJ1-1; D call uncertain. V dropped 3 bases and J dropped 1 base, with 3 bases sitting between them. The germline gives CDR1 MNHGY, CDR2 SVAAGI. The CDR3 runs 12 residues. The DNA of the CDR3 is TGTGCCAGCAGTTACTCGAACACTGAAGCTTTCTTT. Its translation is CASSYSNTEAFF.

This clone occurred a few times. V gene TRBV10-1 combines with J gene TRBJ2-7, with 7 bases lining up with TRBD1. Per germline, CDR1 WNHNN and CDR2 SYGVQD (reference sequence). There are 14 residues in the CDR3. Trimming cost V 6 bases and J 1 base; bases outside gene matches: 6. CDR3 nucleotide sequence: TGCGCCAGCAGCGACCACAGGGGATCCTACGAGCAGTACTTC. Translation gives CASSDHRGSYEQYF.

The V and J genes are TRBV2 and TRBJ1-1; D remains ambiguous. V lost 2 bases and J 3 bases, leaving 10 bases between the germline ends. This CDR3 is 14 amino acids long. The germline V gene has CDR1 SNHLY and CDR2 FYNNEI. The CDR3 nucleotides read TGTGCCAGCAGTGAATCCAGGTTACACACTGAAGCTTTCTTT. It yields the protein CASSESRLHTEAFF.

The chain is built from TRBV6-1 and TRBJ1-4, with 7 positions matching TRBD1. Germline assignment: CDR1 MNHNS and CDR2 SASEGT. V dropped 6 bases and J dropped 13; count of bases not matched to a gene: 14. CDR3 length: 14 residues. CDR3: CASRLEGTAQGLFF. Written as DNA, the CDR3 is TGTGCCAGCAGATTAGAAGGGACAGCACAGGGACTGTTTTTT.

This sequence joins TRBV11-2 and TRBJ2-1; weak D call: TRBD2 (6 bases). CDR3 size: 17 residues. Deletions cut 3 bases from V and 2 bases from J, with 17 bases between. Per germline, CDR1 SGHAT and CDR2 FQNNGV. This chain's CDR3 is CASSFSIGSSPYNEQFF. The CDR3 region has the DNA TGTGCCAGCAGCTTTTCTATCGGGAGTAGTCCCTACAATGAGCAGTTCTTC.

J is TRBJ2-3 and V is TRBV7-2; 8 bases line up with TRBD2. This CDR3 has 16 amino acids. The junction had 6 bases not matched to a gene; V was cut back by 1 base and J by 3 bases. Per germline, CDR1 SGHTA and CDR2 FQGNSA. In DNA form, the CDR3 reads TGTGCCAGCAGCTTAGTTGCGAGCGGGAGTACAGATACGCAGTATTTT. Amino acids: CASSLVASGSTDTQYF.

The CDR3 is CASSKTGTSVYQSSYNEQFF. Here the CDR3 DNA reads TGTGCCAGCAGCAAAACCGGGACTAGCGTCTACCAGAGCTCCTACAATGAGCAGTTCTTC. The chain uses TRBV7-6 and TRBJ2-1; 10 bases are shared with TRBD2. Germline trimming cut 5 bases from V and 0 bases from J; bases unmatched to any gene: 16. The germline V gene has CDR1 SGHVS and CDR2 FNYEAQ. This CDR3 region has 20 residues.

V usage is TRBV5-1 and J usage is TRBJ2-7; 7 bases map to TRBD2. Germline loops: CDR1 SGHRS, CDR2 YFSETQ. The CDR3 has 14 residues. Germline trimming cut 6 bases from V and 6 bases from J; bases unmatched to any gene: 12. The CDR3 DNA reads TGCGCCAGCACGCCGTTAGCGGGCTTGCGCGAGCAGTACTTC. Translation: CASTPLAGLREQYF.

The V gene is TRBV7-9, the J gene TRBJ1-5; TRBD1 is a possible D gene (6 bases). V was trimmed by 5 bases and J by 1 base, leaving 9 bases between them. The CDR3 length is 14 residues. Germline V gene sequence: CDR1 SEHNR, CDR2 FQNEAQ (reference sequence). CDR3 sequence: CASSVGQSNQPQHF. The CDR3 DNA reads as TGTGCCAGCAGCGTTGGACAGAGCAATCAGCCCCAGCATTTT. Complete variable domain (other parts from reference TRBV7-9 and TRBJ1-5): DTGVSQNPRHKITKRGQNVTFRCDPISEHNRLYWYRQTLGQGPEFLTYFQNEAQLEKSRLLSDRFSAERPKGSFSTLEIQRTEQGDSAMYLCASSVGQSNQPQHFGDGTRLSIL.

The gene calls are TRBV18 and TRBJ1-4; D is unclear. The germline V gene encodes CDR1 KGHSH and CDR2 LQKENI. This CDR3 contains 17 residues. Trimming shortened V by 3 bases and J by 7 bases, and 21 bases separated the two germline ends. The CDR3 loop reads CASSPPRRAGSSEKLFF. For the CDR3, the DNA is TGTGCCAGCTCACCTCCCAGGAGGGCGGGATCTAGTGAAAAACTGTTTTTT.

V gene TRBV11-2 combines with J gene TRBJ2-1; D tentatively fits TRBD1 or TRBD2 (5 bases each). V gave up 2 bases and J gave up 7 bases, with 6 bases separating them. Germline CDR1 and CDR2: SGHAT and FQNNGV. CDR3 size: 12 residues. Here the CDR3 DNA reads TGTGCCAGCAGCTTATGGGGGAATGAGCAGTTCTTC. Protein: CASSLWGNEQFF.

This clone showed up many times. This same CDR3 is encoded by further DNA sequences in the sample. The V call is TRBV6-1, the J call TRBJ2-7, with D unclear. Trimming cost V 3 bases and J 2 bases, with 11 bases left between them. The CDR3 totals 14 residues. The germline gives CDR1 MNHNS, CDR2 SASEGT. CDR3 protein: CASSDRGGPYEQYF. The CDR3 coding sequence is TGTGCCAGCAGTGACCGTGGCGGACCCTACGAGCAGTACTTC.